A single sample gave rise to the 32 T cell receptor beta chains below, sequenced in a study of tumor and adjacent non-tumor tissue in lung cancer (dated by TCRdb to between 2018 and 2020). Receptor libraries were prepared by multiplex PCR. Sequencing took place on an Illumina HiSeq 2500. TCRbeta libraries were constructed through three rounds of nested PCR with primers (Table S4) according to protocols modified from ARM-PCR. TCRdb's own reprocessing of the public reads used fastp at Q25 and MiXCR and kept productive beta chains. Every entry covers one CDR3 protein and lists the most common genes and DNA from its rows. The sample table records 100,000 to 150,000 distinct CDR3 sequences; 55% to 75% of these occur just once. The ten most abundant clones make up 9.5% to 15% of the sample. Bulk unsorted tissue served as the source for RNA extraction, and RNA quality was assessed using a NanoDrop ND-1000 and an Agilent 2100.

Specimen: lung tumor tissue. The source is a man in his thirties or forties with non-small cell lung cancer.

In the case of this clonotype: A much larger clonotype is one base distant, so this may be a read error. The conserved phenylalanine or tryptophan normally closing the CDR3 is absent here, so this likely arose from a read error. The chain uses TRBV20-1 and TRBJ2-1, with TRBD2 identical over 9 bases. The germline V gene has CDR1 DFQATT and CDR2 SNEGSKA (reference sequence). The junction had 3 bases not matched to a gene; V was cut back by 0 bases and J by 6 bases. This CDR3 has 14 amino acids. CDR3 sequence reads: CSARELAGFNEQFL. In nucleotides, the CDR3 is TGCAGTGCTAGAGAGCTAGCGGGATTCAATGAGCAGTTCCTC.

Worth noting for this clonotype: This may arise from a read error, as a much more abundant clone is one base away. The chain couples TRBV6-2 or TRBV6-3 to TRBJ1-1; 7 bases fit TRBD1. Losses at the gene ends were 0 bases for V and 6 bases for J; bases not matched to a gene: 7. CDR1 is MNHEY, CDR2 SVGEGT, per germline. CDR3 length equals 15 residues. CDR3: CASSYSTGRISEAFF. Written as DNA, the CDR3 is TGTGCCAGCAGTTACTCGACAGGGAGAATATCTGAAGCTTTCTTT.

The gene calls are TRBV11-1 and TRBJ1-1; D possibly corresponds to TRBD1 (6 bases). This CDR3 has 14 residues. Germline V lookup: CDR1 SGHAT, CDR2 FQDESV (reference sequence). The chain's CDR3 is CVSNWTAVNTEAFF. Written as DNA, the CDR3 is TGTGTAAGCAACTGGACAGCTGTGAACACTGAAGCTTTCTTT. The full variable domain, in which reference TRBV11-1 and TRBJ1-1 provide the parts outside the CDR3, is EAEVAQSPRYKITEKSQAVAFWCDPISGHATLYWYRQILGQGPELLVQFQDESVVDDSQLPKDRFSAERLKGVDSTLKIQPAELGDSAMYLCVSNWTAVNTEAFFGQGTRLTVV.

The rearrangement joins TRBV10-3 to TRBJ2-7; 7 bases fit TRBD2. The ends lost 3 bases at V and 7 bases at J; junction bases unmatched: 9. The CDR3 is 14 amino acids. Germline CDR1 reads ENHRY; CDR2 reads SYGVKD. The CDR3 loop is CAISDPERGGEQYF. DNA of the CDR3: TGTGCCATCAGTGATCCGGAGCGGGGCGGGGAGCAGTACTTC.

Comments on this clonotype: One end of the junction varies from germline; a read error may be responsible. The chain couples TRBV29-1 to TRBJ2-1, with D perhaps assigned TRBD1 or TRBD2 (5 bases each). The V gene's germline CDR1 is SQVTM and CDR2 ANQGSEA. The CDR3 covers 13 residues. The CDR3 here is CSIEGSSYNEQFF. CDR3 nucleotides: TGCAGCATTGAGGGGTCTTCCTATAATGAGCAGTTCTTC.

There are many counts of this clonotype. V is TRBV4-3 and J is TRBJ2-1; 7 bases map to TRBD2. This CDR3 comprises 16 residues. Germline CDR1 is LGHNA and CDR2 is YSLEER. Losses at the gene ends were 0 bases for V and 5 bases for J; bases not matched to a gene: 7. The DNA of the CDR3 is TGCGCCAGCAGCCAAGATATGGGCGGGGGTGACAATGAGCAGTTCTTC. Translated: CASSQDMGGGDNEQFF.

Points on this clonotype: Germline and junction disagree at one end, which may indicate a read error. The chain's CDR3 is CASSPGVSRNKQLF. The CDR3 bases are TGTGCCAGCAGCCCCGGGGTCTCCCGCAATAAGCAGCTCTTC. The rearrangement links TRBV11-2 to TRBJ2-1, with D maybe TRBD2 (5 bases). The length of the CDR3 is 14 residues. CDR1 SGHAT and CDR2 FQNNGV come from the germline V gene. Complete variable domain (other parts from reference TRBV11-2 and TRBJ2-1): EAGVAQSPRYKIIEKRQSVAFWCNPISGHATLYWYQQILGQGPKLLIQFQNNGVVDDSQLPKDRFSAERLKGVDSTLKIQPAKLEDSAVYLCASSPGVSRNKQLFGPGTRLTVL.

Only a few counts were recorded for this clonotype. V gene TRBV20-1 combines with J gene TRBJ2-3, with 8 bases matching TRBD2. Germline CDR1 and CDR2: DFQATT and SNEGSKA (reference sequence). This CDR3 contains 17 residues. After removal of 3 bases from V and 0 bases from J, the junction contained 11 bases not matched to a gene. The chain's CDR3 is CSASHRGGPTSTDTQYF. CDR3 nucleotide sequence: TGCAGTGCTAGTCATCGGGGGGGCCCAACTAGCACAGATACGCAGTATTTT.

This clonotype appeared once. A much bigger clone sits one base away, suggesting this may be a read error. The chain has TRBV20-1 and TRBJ1-1, with D maybe TRBD1 (6 bases). V lost 5 bases, J lost 5 bases, and 21 bases lay in between. The CDR3 sequence is 15 residues long. Germline-derived CDR1 and CDR2 are DFQATT and SNEGSKA (reference sequence). The CDR3: CSAPRGRGRRTEAFF. The DNA for the CDR3 is TGCAGTGCTCCAAGGGGGAGGGGGAGGAGGACTGAAGCTTTCTTT.

In this sample, this clonotype turned up once. One end of the junction is discordant with germline, which a read error may explain. The V gene is TRBV20-1, the J gene TRBJ2-7; no clear D gene. The CDR3 length is 14 residues. The germline gives CDR1 DFQATT, CDR2 SNEGSKA (reference sequence). The CDR3 sequence is CNARGEIESYVQYF. In DNA, the CDR3 is TGCAATGCTAGAGGCGAAATAGAGTCCTACGTGCAGTACTTC.

Details on this clonotype: Its ends do not fully match the called genes, so a read error is possible. The chain has TRBV11-1 and TRBJ1-1; no clear D gene. CDR1 is SGHAT, CDR2 FQDESV, per germline (reference sequence). The CDR3 runs to 14 residues. CDR3 residues: CASSHDGLNAEAFF. The CDR3 DNA is TGTGCCAGCAGTCATGACGGATTGAACGCTGAAGCTTTCTTC.

This clonotype was observed many times. The chain has TRBV5-6 and TRBJ1-4, with TRBD1 matching over 8 bases. Germline V lookup: CDR1 SGHDT, CDR2 YYEEEE. This CDR3 is built from 13 residues. V lost 6 bases, J lost 5 bases, and 3 bases stayed unmatched. The CDR3 loop is CASNPGGNEKLFF. CDR3 in DNA: TGTGCCAGCAACCCAGGGGGCAATGAAAAACTGTTTTTT.

As to this clonotype: A much bigger clone sits one base away, suggesting this may be a read error. The gene calls are TRBV12-3 or TRBV12-4 and TRBJ2-7; 7 nucleotides match TRBD1. The CDR3 runs 12 residues. The ends lost 3 bases at V and 6 bases at J; junction bases unmatched: 2. CDR3 nucleotides: TGTGCCAGCAGTTTGACAGGGCTCGAGCAGTACTTC. It codes for CASSLTGLEQYF.

This rearrangement joins TRBV20-1 to TRBJ2-1, with D unresolved. CDR1 and CDR2 from the germline V gene are DFQATT and SNEGSKA (reference sequence). Trimming left V 0 bases short and J 4 bases short, with 10 bases between. The length of the CDR3 is 14 residues. As DNA, the CDR3 is TGCAGTGCTAGAGATTGGCTGAGGTACAATGAGCAGTTCTTC. Its protein is CSARDWLRYNEQFF.

This clonotype was found once. The chain is built from TRBV6-5 and TRBJ1-6; D not resolved. Germline lookup yields CDR1 MNHEY and CDR2 SVGAGI. The CDR3 totals 15 residues. The V end lost 9 bases, the J end lost 4 bases, and 16 bases lay between the germline ends. The CDR3, as DNA: TGTGCCAGGAGTGAAGGGATCCGTTATAATTCACCCCTCCACTTT. Translating it yields CARSEGIRYNSPLHF.

The chain joins TRBV7-8 to TRBJ1-1; no firm D call. Trimming pared 8 bases from V and 7 bases from J, leaving 11 bases between. This CDR3 has 11 residues. The germline gives CDR1 SGHVS, CDR2 FQNEAQ. CDR3 amino acids: CASGLNIEAFF. The CDR3 DNA reads TGTGCCAGCGGCCTTAATATTGAAGCTTTCTTT.

Points on this clonotype: One end of the junction does not line up with germline, which may come from a read error. The CDR3 nucleotides are TGCAGAGTTGGTTCCCTCAGAGGCCTTCGGTCCTACGAGCAGTACTTC. It specifies CRVGSLRGLRSYEQYF. The chain links TRBV29-1 to TRBJ2-7; D gene ambiguous. From germline, CDR1 is SQVTM and CDR2 ANQGSEA. The CDR3 extends over 16 amino acids.

About this clonotype itself: A much larger clone is a single base away; this may be a read error. J is TRBJ2-3 and V is TRBV6-5; D unclear. Germline CDR1 is MNHEY and CDR2 is SVGAGI. The CDR3 length is 12 residues. Here the CDR3 reads CANSYSSDTQYF. The DNA for the CDR3 is TGTGCCAACAGTTACTCTTCAGATACGCAGTATTTT.

As regards this clonotype: The junction differs from germline at one of its ends, possibly a read error. The chain recombines TRBV11-2 with TRBJ2-1, with 10 bases aligning to TRBD1. The germline V gene has CDR1 SGHAT and CDR2 FQNNGV. The CDR3 is made up of 15 amino acids. Here the CDR3 DNA reads TGTGCCAGCGGCTTATGGACAGGGGGGAGCAATGAGCAGTTCTTC. Translated: CASGLWTGGSNEQFF.

Many counts were recorded for this clonotype. The V and J genes are TRBV29-1 and TRBJ2-5, with TRBD1 matching 9 bases. CDR1 is SQVTM and CDR2 is ANQGSEA in the germline V gene. V lost 3 bases, J lost 5 bases, and 7 bases stayed unmatched. The CDR3 covers 14 residues. CDR3 protein: CSVERQGVGETQYF. CDR3 coding DNA: TGCAGCGTTGAGAGACAGGGGGTGGGGGAGACCCAGTACTTC.

This clonotype showed up just a few times. A read error is likely, as this CDR3 ends without the conserved phenylalanine or tryptophan. The CDR3 bases are TGTGTCAGCAGCTTATATGCTAGCGCGTTCTACAATGAGCAGTTCCTC. The encoded protein is CVSSLYASAFYNEQFL. The V gene is TRBV11-2, the J gene TRBJ2-1; possible D gene TRBD2, 6 bases. Germline V gene data show CDR1 as SGHAT and CDR2 as FQNNGV. This CDR3 contains 16 residues.

In regard to this clonotype: Possible read error: a much larger clone is one base away. V gene TRBV5-6 combines with J gene TRBJ2-3, with a tentative D call TRBD2 (5 bases). This CDR3 has 13 amino acids. CDR1 and CDR2 from the germline V gene are SGHDT and YYEEEE. Trimming shortened V by 3 bases and J by 5 bases, and 10 bases separated the two germline ends. In DNA, the CDR3 is TGTGCCAGCAGCTCGGACTCGATAGATACGCAGTATTTT. Protein product: CASSSDSIDTQYF.

This clonotype was observed a single time. This sequence may be a read error, since a much larger clone differs from it by one base. The chain uses TRBV7-9 and TRBJ2-4; D may match TRBD1 or TRBD2 (6 bases each). V gave up 2 bases and J gave up 8 bases, with 13 bases separating them. Germline CDR1 and CDR2: SEHNR and FQNEAQ (reference sequence). This CDR3 spans 14 amino acids. This CDR3 is CASSLLGGDDIQYF. The CDR3 region has the DNA TGTGCCAGCAGCTTACTCGGGGGCGATGACATTCAGTACTTC.

Turning to this clonotype: A clone one base away is much larger, so this may be a read error. The V gene is TRBV6-9, the J gene TRBJ1-5; 8 bases map to TRBD1. There are 16 residues in the CDR3. Germline loops: CDR1 MNHGY, CDR2 SVAAGI. The V segment lost 1 base and the J segment 9 bases; nucleotides outside the gene matches: 11. The CDR3, as DNA: TGTGCCAGCAGTTATTGGGACAGGCGCCGTGAACGGCCCCAGCATTTT. Its protein is CASSYWDRRRERPQHF.

Of note for this clonotype: Without the conserved terminal phenylalanine or tryptophan, this CDR3 likely stems from a read error. The chain couples TRBV6-2 or TRBV6-3 to TRBJ2-1; possibly TRBD2 for D (6 bases). This CDR3 has 14 amino acids. Looked up from germline, CDR1 is MNHEY and CDR2 is SVGEGT. This CDR3 reads CTSRMEGTYNEQFL. The CDR3 DNA follows: TGTACCAGCAGGATGGAGGGGACCTACAATGAGCAGTTCCTC.

Regarding this clonotype: One end of the junction varies from germline; a read error may be responsible. CDR3 sequence reads: CASSLRRQGVDTQYF. In DNA, the CDR3 is TGTGCCAGTAGCTTGAGGCGACAGGGTGTAGATACGCAGTATTTT. This sequence joins TRBV5-4 and TRBJ2-3, with 7 bases fitting TRBD1. This CDR3 has 15 residues. Germline lookup yields CDR1 SGHNT and CDR2 YYREEE (reference sequence).

With respect to this clonotype: One end of the junction does not line up with germline, which may come from a read error. CDR3 amino acids: CAISEVSPGEPRHF. The CDR3 nucleotides read TGTGCCATCAGTGAGGTGTCCCCGGGTGAGCCCCGGCATTTT. The chain joins TRBV10-3 to TRBJ1-5; D is uncertain. The V gene's germline CDR1 is ENHRY and CDR2 SYGVKD. The CDR3 length is 14 residues.

This clonotype was recorded a few times. This sequence joins TRBV29-1 and TRBJ1-2; 8 bases are shared with TRBD1. Trimming removed 7 bases from V and 8 bases from J; junction bases left unmatched: 9. Germline V lookup: CDR1 SQVTM, CDR2 ANQGSEA. The CDR3 has 12 residues. The CDR3 DNA reads TGCAGCGCGATGGGACAGGTCTACGGCTACACCTTC. Amino acids: CSAMGQVYGYTF.

About this clonotype: This may be a read error, as it is one base from a much larger clone. This chain links TRBV5-4 with TRBJ2-7, with 7 bases identical to TRBD2. With 2 bases clipped from V and 7 bases from J, the junction kept 3 bases outside the gene matches. The CDR3 extends over 12 amino acids. The germline CDR1 and CDR2 sequences are SGHNT and YYREEE (reference sequence). The CDR3 region has the DNA TGTGCCAGCAGCTTCAGGGAGGGGGAGCAGTACTTC. This encodes CASSFREGEQYF.

Remarks on this clonotype: This may arise from a read error, as a much more abundant clone is one base away. The genes are TRBV5-1 and TRBJ2-6; D not certain. The CDR3 totals 16 residues. The germline CDR1 and CDR2 sequences are SGHRS and YFSETQ. The CDR3 is CASSLTVSSGTNVLTF. CDR3 in DNA: TGCGCCAGCAGCTTGACGGTGAGCTCTGGGACCAACGTCCTGACTTTC.

Points on this clonotype: This clone may be a read error of a much larger clone one base away. The chain has TRBV12-3 or TRBV12-4 and TRBJ1-1; the D gene is possibly TRBD1 (5 bases). CDR3 length: 13 amino acids. The V end lost 8 bases, the J end lost 4 bases, and 14 bases lay between the germline ends. The CDR3 sequence: CASGKRQSTEAFF. In DNA form, the CDR3 reads TGTGCCAGCGGTAAAAGACAGAGCACTGAAGCTTTCTTT.

As for this clonotype: Because the CDR3 is missing its conserved closing phenylalanine or tryptophan, this is likely a read error. The CDR3 DNA reads as TGTGCCAGCATGGGGGGGGCCTATGGCTACACCGTC. This codes for CASMGGAYGYTV. The chain carries TRBV4-2 and TRBJ1-2; maybe TRBD1 (6 bases). The CDR3 covers 12 residues. Trimming removed 7 bases at V and 4 bases at J, with 10 bases between. The germline gives CDR1 LGHNA, CDR2 YNFKEQ.